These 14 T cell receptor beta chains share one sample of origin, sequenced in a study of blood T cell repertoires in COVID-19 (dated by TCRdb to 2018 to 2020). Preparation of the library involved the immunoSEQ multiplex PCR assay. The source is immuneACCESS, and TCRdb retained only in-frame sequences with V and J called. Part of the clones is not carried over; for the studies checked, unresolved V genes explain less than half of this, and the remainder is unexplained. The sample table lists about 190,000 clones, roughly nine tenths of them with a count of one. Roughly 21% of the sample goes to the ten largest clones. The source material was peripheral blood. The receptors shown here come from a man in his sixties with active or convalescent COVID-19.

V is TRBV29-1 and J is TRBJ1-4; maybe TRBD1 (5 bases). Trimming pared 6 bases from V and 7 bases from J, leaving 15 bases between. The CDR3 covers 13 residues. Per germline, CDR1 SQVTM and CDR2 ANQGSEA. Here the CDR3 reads CSVAGKTGEKLFF. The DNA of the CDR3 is TGCAGCGTGGCAGGGAAAACCGGTGAAAAACTGTTTTTT.

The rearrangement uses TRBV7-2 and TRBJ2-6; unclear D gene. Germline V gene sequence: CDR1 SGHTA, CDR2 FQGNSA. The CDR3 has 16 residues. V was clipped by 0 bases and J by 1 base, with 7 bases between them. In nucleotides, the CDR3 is TGTGCCAGCAGCTTAGCGGCGGCTTCTGGGGCCAACGTCCTGACTTTC. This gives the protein CASSLAAASGANVLTF.

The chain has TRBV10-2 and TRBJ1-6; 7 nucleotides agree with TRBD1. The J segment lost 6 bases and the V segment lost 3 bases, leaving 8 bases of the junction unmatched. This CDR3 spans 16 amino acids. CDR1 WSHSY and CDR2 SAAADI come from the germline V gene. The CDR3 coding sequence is TGCGCCAGCAGTGATACATGGACAGGCATTAATTCACCCCTCCACTTT. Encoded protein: CASSDTWTGINSPLHF.

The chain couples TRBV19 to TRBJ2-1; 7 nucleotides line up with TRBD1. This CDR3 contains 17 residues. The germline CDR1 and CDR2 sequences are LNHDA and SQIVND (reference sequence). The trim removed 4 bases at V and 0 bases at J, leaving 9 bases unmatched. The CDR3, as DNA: TGTGCCAGTAGTACCCGGACAGGTTCGAGCTCCTACAATGAGCAGTTCTTC. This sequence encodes CASSTRTGSSSYNEQFF.

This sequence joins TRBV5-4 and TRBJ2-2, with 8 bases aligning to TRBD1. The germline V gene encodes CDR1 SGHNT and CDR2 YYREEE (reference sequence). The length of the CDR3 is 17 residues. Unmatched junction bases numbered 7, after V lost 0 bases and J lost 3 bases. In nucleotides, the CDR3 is TGTGCCAGCAGCTTGGGGCGACAGGGGCGGGACACCGGGGAGCTGTTTTTT. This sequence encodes CASSLGRQGRDTGELFF. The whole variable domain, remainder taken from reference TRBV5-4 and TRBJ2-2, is ETGVTQSPTHLIKTRGQQVTLRCSSQSGHNTVSWYQQALGQGPQFIFQYYREEENGRGNFPPRFSGLQFPNYSSELNVNALELDDSALYLCASSLGRQGRDTGELFFGEGSRLTVL.

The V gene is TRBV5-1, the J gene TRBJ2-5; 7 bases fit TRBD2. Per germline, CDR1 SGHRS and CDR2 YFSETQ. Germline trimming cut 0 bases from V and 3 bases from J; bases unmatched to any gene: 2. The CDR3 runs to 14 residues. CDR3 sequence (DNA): TGCGCCAGCAGCTTGGGGGCGGGGGAAGAGACCCAGTACTTC. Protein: CASSLGAGEETQYF.

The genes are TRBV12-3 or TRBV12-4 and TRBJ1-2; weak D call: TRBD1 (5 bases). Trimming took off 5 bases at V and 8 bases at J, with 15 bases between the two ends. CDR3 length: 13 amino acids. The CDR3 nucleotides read TGTGCCAGCAGTGAAACGGGGGGTCTAGGCTACACCTTC. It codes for CASSETGGLGYTF.

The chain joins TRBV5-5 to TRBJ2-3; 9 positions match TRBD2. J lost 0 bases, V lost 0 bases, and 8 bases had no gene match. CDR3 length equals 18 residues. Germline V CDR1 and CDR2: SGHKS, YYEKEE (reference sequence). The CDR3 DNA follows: TGTGCCAGCAGCTTGGCCGGGCTAGCGGGGAGTAGCACAGATACGCAGTATTTT. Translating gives CASSLAGLAGSSTDTQYF.

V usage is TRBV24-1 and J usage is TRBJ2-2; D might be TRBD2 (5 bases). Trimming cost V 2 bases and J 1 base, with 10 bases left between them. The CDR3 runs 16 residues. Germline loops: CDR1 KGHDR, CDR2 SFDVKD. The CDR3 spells CATSDSGGRNTGELFF. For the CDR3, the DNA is TGTGCCACCAGTGATTCTGGAGGACGGAACACCGGGGAGCTGTTTTTT.

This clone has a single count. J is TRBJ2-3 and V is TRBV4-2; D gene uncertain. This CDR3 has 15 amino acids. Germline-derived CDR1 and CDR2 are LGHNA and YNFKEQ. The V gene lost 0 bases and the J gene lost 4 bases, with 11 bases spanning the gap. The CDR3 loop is CASSQEVPTADTQYF. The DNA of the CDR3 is TGTGCCAGCAGCCAAGAGGTCCCAACAGCAGATACGCAGTATTTT.

The CDR3 DNA is TGTGCCAGCCGGGGGGGTATCACTTCTCCCCTCCACTTT. Protein product: CASRGGITSPLHF. This chain uses TRBV6-5 with TRBJ1-6, with a possible D match to TRBD1 (5 bases). V lost 8 bases and J lost 13, with 18 bases in between. CDR3 length: 13 residues. Germline CDR1 and CDR2: MNHEY and SVGAGI.

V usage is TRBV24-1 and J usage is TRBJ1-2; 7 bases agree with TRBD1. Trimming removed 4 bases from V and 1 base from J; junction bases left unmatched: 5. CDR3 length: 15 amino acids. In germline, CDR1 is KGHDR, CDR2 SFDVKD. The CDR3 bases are TGTGCCACCAGTGAGCCCGGACAGGATAACTATGGCTACACCTTC. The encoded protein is CATSEPGQDNYGYTF.

CDR3 coding DNA: TGTGCCAGCAGCCCAGGGACAGGGGCTAAGCCTTTCTTT. This sequence encodes CASSPGTGAKPFF. The genes are TRBV6-5 and TRBJ1-1; 10 bases are a match to TRBD1. CDR1 and CDR2 (germline): MNHEY, SVGAGI. This CDR3 comprises 13 residues. The V segment lost 6 bases and the J segment 12 bases; nucleotides outside the gene matches: 10.

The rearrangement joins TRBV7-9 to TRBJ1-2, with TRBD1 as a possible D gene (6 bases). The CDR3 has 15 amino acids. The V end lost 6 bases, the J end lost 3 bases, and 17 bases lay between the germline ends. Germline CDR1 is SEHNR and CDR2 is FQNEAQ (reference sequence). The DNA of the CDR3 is TGTGCCAGCAGTTCCGGGGGGGCGAACTACTATGGCTACACCTTC. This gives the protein CASSSGGANYYGYTF.